The clone carrying this T cell receptor (beta chain) came up a few times. The antigen is unknown. Each CDR3 protein is one row after TCRdb ran MiXCR on the reads. The sample includes approximately 390,000 distinct CDR3 sequences, approximately 35% seen only once; the top ten take roughly 14%. The source of the sample is a study of T cell repertoires in cytomegalovirus infection. Overall study context: CMV epitopes in the study were HLA-C-restricted (recently identified) and HLA-B-restricted (well studied). It was the public TCR beta signatures that indicated both CMV infection and matching HLA type.

Notes on the study in general: Cumulative frequency (of public TCR beta family members) identified carriers of CMV plus the relevant HLA.

The CDR3 extends over 14 amino acids. V lost 3 bases to trimming and J lost 3 bases, with 12 bases between them. Germline lookup yields CDR1 MGHRA and CDR2 YSYEKL. This TCR was recovered from a human donor in good health (CMV status not recorded). Some clones in this sample may be carry-over from other donors' samples. The sample in question was cultured PBMCs, obtained from culture after CMV antigen stimulation. The rearrangement uses TRBV4-1 and TRBJ2-7; TRBD1 is a possible D gene (6 bases). This chain's CDR3 is CASSQVEQGYEQYF. CDR3 coding DNA: TGCGCCAGCAGCCAGGTGGAACAGGGCTACGAGCAGTACTTC.